This is a list of T cell receptor beta chains from one sample in a study of beta chain features in type 1 diabetes. Sequenced by immunoSEQ multiplex PCR; TCRdb stores in-frame clones only, minus some. The table has 120,000 to 150,000 clones, about 44% seen once. The sequenced sample consisted of Tregs from blood. Receptors were obtained from a man between 18 and 29 years old in good health. CDR3s include the opening cysteine and the closing phenylalanine or tryptophan. A D gene is named only where the DNA matches it firmly. A row's size may be missing; if present it is once, few, many or a size class.

d_call | j_call | clone_size | cdr3_length | v_call | cdr3_aa | cdr3_nt
. | TRBJ2-5 | few | 14 | TRBV28 | CASSLWRVGETQYF | TGTGCCAGCAGTTTATGGAGGGTGGGAGAGACCCAGTACTTC
TRBD2 | TRBJ2-6 | . | 16 | TRBV19 | CASAPRGGSGANVLTF | TGTGCCAGCGCACCTCGGGGGGGGTCTGGGGCCAACGTCCTGACTTTC
. | TRBJ2-3 | few | 14 | TRBV4-3 | CASSLTGRTDTQYF | TGCGCCAGCAGCCTGACAGGGAGGACAGATACGCAGTATTTT
TRBD2 | TRBJ2-7 | few | 16 | TRBV5-1 | CASSHRTSGSSYEQYF | TGCGCCAGCAGCCACAGGACTAGCGGGAGCTCCTACGAGCAGTACTTC
. | TRBJ1-1 | . | 15 | TRBV7-6 | CASSLEDRIEAEAFF | TGTGCCAGCAGCTTAGAAGACAGGATAGAAGCTGAAGCTTTCTTT
. | TRBJ2-7 | . | 15 | TRBV15 | CATSERWARSSEQYF | TGTGCCACCAGTGAACGATGGGCCCGCTCCTCCGAGCAGTACTTC
TRBD1 | TRBJ2-7 | . | 14 | TRBV29-1 | CSVDLRDRGLEQYF | TGCAGCGTTGACCTCCGGGACAGGGGGCTCGAGCAGTACTTC
TRBD1 | TRBJ2-2 | few | 16 | TRBV28 | CASSLVGTGVFGELFF | TGTGCCAGCAGTTTGGTTGGGACAGGGGTGTTCGGGGAGCTGTTTTTT
. | TRBJ2-5 | . | 9 | TRBV5-1 | CASLETQYF | TGCGCCAGCCTGGAGACCCAGTACTTC
. | TRBJ1-6 | . | 12 | TRBV27 | CASRSGDSPLHF | TGTGCCAGCCGATCAGGGGACTCACCCCTCCACTTT
. | TRBJ2-2 | few | 16 | TRBV5-1 | CASKGPQSSSTGELFF | TGCGCCAGCAAGGGGCCTCAATCATCAAGCACCGGGGAGCTGTTTTTT
TRBD1 | TRBJ1-2 | few | 11 | TRBV29-1 | CSVGQGYGYTF | TGCAGCGTTGGACAGGGGTATGGCTACACCTTC
TRBD1 | TRBJ2-2 | few | 14 | TRBV19 | CASIKTGGIGELFF | TGTGCCAGTATCAAGACAGGGGGGATCGGGGAGCTGTTTTTT
TRBD2 | TRBJ2-7 | . | 13 | TRBV7-2 | CASEFLAGVEQYF | TGTGCCAGCGAGTTTTTAGCGGGAGTCGAGCAGTACTTC
TRBD1 | TRBJ2-5 | once | 14 | TRBV9 | CASSVGTGAETQYF | TGTGCCAGCAGCGTAGGTACAGGGGCTGAGACCCAGTACTTC
TRBD1 | TRBJ2-1 | . | 13 | TRBV7-2 | CASSSGQYNEQFF | TGTGCCAGCAGCTCGGGACAGTACAATGAGCAGTTCTTC
TRBD2 | TRBJ2-7 | . | 17 | TRBV7-9 | CASSAGTSGPRSYEQYF | TGTGCCAGCAGCGCCGGGACTAGCGGGCCTCGCTCCTACGAGCAGTACTTC
TRBD2 | TRBJ2-7 | . | 14 | TRBV18 | CASSPKGTSAEQYF | TGTGCCAGCTCACCGAAAGGGACTAGCGCCGAGCAGTACTTC
TRBD2 | TRBJ2-5 | few | 14 | TRBV29-1 | CSATGLAYQETQYF | TGCAGCGCCACGGGACTAGCCTACCAAGAGACCCAGTACTTC
TRBD1 | TRBJ1-2 | . | 15 | TRBV28 | CASTSGQGYGYGYTF | TGTGCCAGCACCTCGGGACAGGGTTACGGCTATGGCTACACCTTC
. | TRBJ1-1 | . | 16 | TRBV19 | CASTHRDHRFGTEAFF | TGTGCCAGTACCCACAGGGACCATCGTTTTGGCACTGAAGCTTTCTTT
. | TRBJ2-7 | . | 15 | TRBV6-6 | CASSYSRAAGYEQYF | TGTGCCAGCAGTTACTCGAGGGCTGCCGGGTACGAGCAGTACTTC
. | TRBJ2-2 | . | 13 | TRBV19 | CASSREATGELFF | TGTGCCAGTAGCAGGGAGGCCACCGGGGAGCTGTTTTTT
. | TRBJ1-2 | few | 12 | TRBV30 | CAWMTGAGGYTF | TGTGCCTGGATGACGGGTGCGGGGGGCTACACCTTC
. | TRBJ2-3 | . | 16 | TRBV10-3 | CAISEFGQPSTDTQYF | TGTGCCATCAGTGAGTTTGGACAACCAAGTACAGATACGCAGTATTTT
. | TRBJ2-7 | . | 15 | TRBV30 | CAWSQNDRSSYEQYF | TGTGCCTGGAGTCAAAACGACAGGTCATCCTACGAGCAGTACTTC
TRBD1 | TRBJ1-5 | . | 16 | TRBV7-8 | CASSPYTGDFNQPQHF | TGTGCCAGCAGCCCATATACAGGGGACTTCAATCAGCCCCAGCATTTT
. | TRBJ2-1 | . | 15 | TRBV5-1 | CASSVRHAGYNEQFF | TGCGCCAGCAGCGTCCGACACGCCGGTTACAATGAGCAGTTCTTC
TRBD1 | TRBJ2-3 | . | 18 | TRBV7-6 | CASSSEPGQGLHTDTQYF | TGTGCCAGCAGCAGTGAACCGGGACAGGGGCTTCACACAGATACGCAGTATTTT
. | TRBJ1-1 | once | 13 | TRBV5-4 | CASSQSRGTEAFF | TGCGCCAGCAGCCAATCTCGGGGCACTGAAGCTTTCTTT
TRBD2 | TRBJ2-1 | . | 15 | TRBV5-1 | CASSLSTSVYNEQFF | TGCGCCAGCAGCTTGTCGACTAGCGTGTACAATGAGCAGTTCTTC
. | TRBJ1-5 | . | 14 | TRBV7-9 | CASSETAGLEPQHF | TGTGCCAGCAGCGAAACGGCAGGGCTAGAGCCCCAGCATTTT
. | TRBJ1-3 | . | 15 | TRBV7-2 | CASSLGGGSGNTIYF | TGTGCCAGCAGCTTAGGAGGGGGTTCGGGAAACACCATATATTTT
TRBD2 | TRBJ2-3 | . | 15 | TRBV5-4 | CASSLALAGGDTQYF | TGTGCCAGCAGCTTGGCCCTAGCGGGGGGAGATACGCAGTATTTT
. | TRBJ1-1 | . | 18 | TRBV7-2 | CASSFGSGAQFMNTEAFF | TGTGCCAGCAGCTTTGGTTCTGGGGCCCAGTTTATGAACACTGAAGCTTTCTTT
. | TRBJ1-2 | . | 14 | TRBV2 | CASSEGQAGGGYTF | TGTGCCAGCAGTGAAGGACAGGCTGGAGGTGGCTACACCTTC
. | TRBJ2-3 | few | 16 | TRBV7-3 | CASSLESGSSTDTQYF | TGTGCCAGCAGCTTAGAAAGCGGGTCTAGCACAGATACGCAGTATTTT
TRBD1 | TRBJ2-3 | . | 15 | TRBV11-2 | CASSFWGQRSDTQYF | TGTGCCAGCAGCTTTTGGGGACAGAGATCAGATACGCAGTATTTT
TRBD1 | TRBJ1-1 | . | 14 | TRBV19 | CASKKDRIGEEAFF | TGTGCCAGTAAGAAGGACAGGATCGGGGAAGAAGCTTTCTTT
. | TRBJ2-5 | . | 15 | TRBV5-1 | CASSLAEPIQETQYF | TGCGCCAGCAGCTTGGCAGAACCCATCCAAGAGACCCAGTACTTC
. | TRBJ2-5 | . | 14 | TRBV6-5 | CASSETTDQETQYF | TGTGCCAGCAGTGAAACGACAGACCAAGAGACCCAGTACTTC
TRBD1 | TRBJ1-2 | few | 15 | TRBV7-9 | CASSLGTGVSYGYTF | TGTGCCAGCAGCTTGGGGACAGGGGTTAGCTATGGCTACACCTTC
. | TRBJ1-2 | . | 13 | TRBV5-6 | CASSLGPRNGYTF | TGTGCCAGCAGCTTGGGACCGAGGAATGGCTACACCTTC
TRBD1 | TRBJ2-3 | . | 16 | TRBV7-2 | CASSLAGTVYTDTQYF | TGTGCCAGCAGCTTAGCGGGGACAGTATACACAGATACGCAGTATTTT
. | TRBJ2-5 | few | 14 | TRBV28 | CASSWGNSHETQYF | TGTGCCAGCAGTTGGGGCAACTCCCACGAGACCCAGTACTTC
. | TRBJ2-5 | . | 13 | TRBV9 | CASSVLSQETQYF | TGTGCCAGCAGCGTACTTAGTCAAGAGACCCAGTACTTC